Shown below are 6 T cell receptor beta chains from a single sample sequenced in a study of T cell repertoires in cytomegalovirus infection. Their antigens remain unidentified. TCRdb re-analysed the reads in MiXCR, keeping a single row per CDR3 protein. Among under 300,000 distinct CDR3 sequences listed, under 25% were seen once. The sample consisted of cultured PBMCs, taken from culture after CMV antigen stimulation. The source is a human donor in good health (CMV status not recorded). Some clones in this sample may be carry-over from other donors' samples.

The rearrangement uses TRBV2 and TRBJ2-5; D gene ambiguous. Germline CDR1 reads SNHLY; CDR2 reads FYNNEI. Trimming took 3 bases from V and 4 from J, leaving 12 bases between them. This CDR3 has 14 amino acids. The CDR3 nucleotides read TGTGCCAGCAGTGATGGGCGGCCACCAGAGACCCAGTACTTC. It yields the protein CASSDGRPPETQYF.

This clonotype appeared many times. This chain connects TRBV7-6 to TRBJ2-5; either TRBD1 or TRBD2 may fit D (5 bases each). CDR1 is SGHVS, CDR2 FNYEAQ, per germline. The CDR3 has 13 residues. Trimming took 4 bases from V and 5 from J, leaving 11 bases between them. The CDR3 spells CASSSGLGETQYF. The DNA for the CDR3 is TGTGCCAGCAGCTCGGGGCTCGGGGAGACCCAGTACTTC. Using reference TRBV7-6 and TRBJ2-5 for the parts outside the CDR3, the full variable domain is GAGVSQSPRYKVTKRGQDVALRCDPISGHVSLYWYRQALGQGPEFLTYFNYEAQQDKSGLPNDRFSAERPEGSISTLTIQRTEQRDSAMYRCASSSGLGETQYFGPGTRLLVL.

The rearrangement joins TRBV7-2 to TRBJ2-2; tentatively, D is TRBD2 (5 bases). The germline gives CDR1 SGHTA, CDR2 FQGNSA. CDR3 length: 15 residues. V was trimmed by 6 bases and J by 1 base, leaving 12 bases between them. CDR3 nucleotide sequence: TGTGCCAGCAGTTATGTCCGGGGGAACACCGGGGAGCTGTTTTTT. Amino acid sequence: CASSYVRGNTGELFF. The entire variable domain, with the rest obtained from reference TRBV7-2 and TRBJ2-2, is as follows: GAGVSQSPSNKVTEKGKDVELRCDPISGHTALYWYRQSLGQGLEFLIYFQGNSAPDKSGLPSDRFSAERTGGSVSTLTIQRTQQEDSAVYLCASSYVRGNTGELFFGEGSRLTVL.

This clonotype was seen at least ten times. In nucleotides, the CDR3 is TGTGCCAGCAGTTACCAGGGGGACACTGAAGCTTTCTTT. This sequence encodes CASSYQGDTEAFF. The chain uses TRBV6-2 or TRBV6-3 and TRBJ1-1, with 7 bases aligning to TRBD1. CDR3 length: 13 amino acids. Trimming took 2 bases from V and 3 from J; bases not matched to a gene: 0. CDR1 MNHEY and CDR2 SVGEGT come from the germline V gene.

DNA for the CDR3: TGTGCCAGCAGTTCAGGGCCAGGGACTATTCGCACAGATACGCAGTATTTT. Translating it yields CASSSGPGTIRTDTQYF. This chain connects TRBV6-1 to TRBJ2-3, with 7 positions matching TRBD2. Germline-derived CDR1 and CDR2 are MNHNS and SASEGT. J gave up 1 base and V 5 bases, and 12 bases lay outside the gene matches. CDR3 length: 17 residues.

This clonotype was observed many times. The chain is built from TRBV7-8 and TRBJ1-1, with 7 bases aligning to TRBD1. CDR1 is SGHVS and CDR2 is FQNEAQ in the germline V gene. The CDR3 consists of 17 residues. V gave up 0 bases and J gave up 0 bases; unmatched junction bases: 7. The DNA of the CDR3 is TGTGCCAGCAGCTTAGCCGGGACAGCACTTTTGAACACTGAAGCTTTCTTT. This translates into CASSLAGTALLNTEAFF.